This T cell receptor (beta chain) was obtained from a study of post-analysis software for immune sequencing data. Study summary: Relapsing-remitting, secondary progressive and progressive-relapsing forms of multiple sclerosis all featured among disease courses. General observations from the study: Samples prepared in the same batch strongly co-clustered by F measure. Compared against controls, patients with multiple sclerosis displayed significantly lower normalized Chao1 diversity. Patients used several TRBV segments, including TRBV5-6, TRBV5-1 and TRBV20-1, more often than controls.

Notes on this clonotype: Its cognate antigen is unknown.

Germline-derived CDR1 and CDR2 are SGHVS and FQNEAQ. The CDR3 totals 14 residues. V lost 5 bases, J lost 5 bases, and 13 bases lay in between. Every TCR beta cDNA library bore unique molecular identifiers. Out of roughly 0.85 to 10 million T cells, a few hundred thousand cDNA molecules were generated. From the PCR reads, TCRdb called clonotypes with MiXCR, one entry per CDR3 protein. The sample holds roughly 730,000 distinct CDR3 sequences, about 27% seen once. This clonotype was sampled from a girl between 5 and 17 years old with multiple sclerosis. The sample consisted of blood. J is TRBJ2-1 and V is TRBV7-8; D not resolved. CDR3 DNA sequence: TGTGCCAGCAGCCAAAGTCGCAAGGACAATGAGCAGTTCTTC. It specifies CASSQSRKDNEQFF.